The T cell receptor (beta chain) under discussion was sequenced for a study of blood T cell repertoires in COVID-19. Turning to the study itself: Collection of acute and convalescent COVID-19 samples took place in the United States, Italy and Spain. The cDNA or gDNA used as material had been derived from T cells, B-cell-depleted T cells, or PBMCs.

The CDR3 contains 14 residues. CDR1 is MNHEY and CDR2 is SVGAGI in the germline V gene. With 6 bases clipped from V and 2 bases from J, the junction kept 5 bases outside the gene matches. Original handling: Using reference gene primer amplification, nucleated cell counts were estimated. The data were produced by immunoSEQ multiplex PCR, yet TCRdb's version contains in-frame clones alone and is incomplete. V and J calls and clone size come straight from that table; D and trimming were deduced from the DNA. The sample consists of 130,000 or so clones, approximately 87% of them appearing once. The receptor's source is a man over 45 with acute or convalescent COVID-19. The sample consisted of peripheral blood. The V and J genes are TRBV6-5 and TRBJ1-2; 8 nucleotides agree with TRBD1. CDR3 protein: CASRGTGGNYGYTF. The CDR3 coding sequence is TGTGCCAGCAGGGGGACAGGTGGGAACTATGGCTACACCTTC.